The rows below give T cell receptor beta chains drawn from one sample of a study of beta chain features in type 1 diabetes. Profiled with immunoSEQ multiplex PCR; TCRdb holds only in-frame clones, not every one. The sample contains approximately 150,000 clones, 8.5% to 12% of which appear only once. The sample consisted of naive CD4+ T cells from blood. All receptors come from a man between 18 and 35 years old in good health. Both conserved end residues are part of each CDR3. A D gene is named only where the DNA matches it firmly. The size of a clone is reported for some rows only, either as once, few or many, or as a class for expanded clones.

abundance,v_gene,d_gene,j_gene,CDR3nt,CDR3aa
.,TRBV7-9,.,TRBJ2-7,TGTGCCAGCACGAAGTCTAGGATTCCCTACGAGCAGTACTTC,CASTKSRIPYEQYF
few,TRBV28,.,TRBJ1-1,TGTGCCAGCAGTTCCCCTACCCCGAACACTGAAGCTTTCTTT,CASSSPTPNTEAFF
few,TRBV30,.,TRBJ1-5,TGTGCCTGGAGTGGTAGCTCGCCGCCCCAGCATTTT,CAWSGSSPPQHF
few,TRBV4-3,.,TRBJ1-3,TGCGCCAGCAGCCAAGCGGAACAGAGGGGGTTAAACACCATATATTTT,CASSQAEQRGLNTIYF
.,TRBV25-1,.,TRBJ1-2,TGTGCCAGCAGGAGTGATGTCGGGGACTATGGCTACACCTTC,CASRSDVGDYGYTF
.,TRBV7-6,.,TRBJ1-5,TGTGCCAGCAGCGTCAGTCAGGATCGCAATCAGCCCCAGCATTTT,CASSVSQDRNQPQHF
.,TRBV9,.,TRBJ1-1,TGTGCCAGCAGCGTTGGACAGAACATGAACACTGAAGCTTTCTTT,CASSVGQNMNTEAFF
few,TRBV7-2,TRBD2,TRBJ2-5,TGTGCCAGCAGCCTAAGGACTAGCGGGGGGGCCATCCGGGAGACCCAGTACTTC,CASSLRTSGGAIRETQYF
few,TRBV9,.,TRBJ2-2,TGTGCCAGCAGCGTTTCAGGGTCAGGAGCCGGGGAGCTGTTTTTT,CASSVSGSGAGELFF
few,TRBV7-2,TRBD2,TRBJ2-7,TGTGCCAGCAGCGCCGGACTAGCGGAATACGAGCAGTACTTC,CASSAGLAEYEQYF
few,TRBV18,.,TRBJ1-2,TGTGCCAGCTCAACCCAGGGTGGAAATGGCTACACCTTC,CASSTQGGNGYTF
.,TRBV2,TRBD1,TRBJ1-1,TGTGCCAGCAGTGCTCGACAGGGGGCGAACACTGAAGCTTTCTTT,CASSARQGANTEAFF
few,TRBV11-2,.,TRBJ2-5,TGTGCCAGCAGCCAGGACAGCTTACAAGAGACCCAGTACTTC,CASSQDSLQETQYF
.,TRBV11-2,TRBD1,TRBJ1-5,TGTGCCAGCAGCACGGACAGGGAACAGCCCCAGCATTTT,CASSTDREQPQHF
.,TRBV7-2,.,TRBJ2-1,TGTGCCAGCAGCTTAATTGGAGGGGCCTACAATGAGCAGTTCTTC,CASSLIGGAYNEQFF
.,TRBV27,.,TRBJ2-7,TGTGCCAGCAGATACCGCGGCGCAAGTTCAACGACCTACGAGCAGTACTTC,CASRYRGASSTTYEQYF
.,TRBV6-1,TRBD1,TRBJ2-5,TGTGCCAGCACCGAGGGGGCCCAGGGGACCCAGTACTTC,CASTEGAQGTQYF
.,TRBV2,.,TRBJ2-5,TGTGCCAGCAGTGAGTCCCGAGGGGAGACCCAGTACTTC,CASSESRGETQYF
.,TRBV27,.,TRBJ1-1,TGTGCCAGCCGATCCCGGCAGGCCACTGAAGCTTTCTTT,CASRSRQATEAFF
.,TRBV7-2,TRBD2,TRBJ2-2,TGTGCCAGCAGCCCCGGTCTAGCGGGGGAAACCGGGGAGCTGTTTTTT,CASSPGLAGETGELFF
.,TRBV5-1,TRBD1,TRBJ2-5,TGCGCCAGCAGCGACGGACAGGGGGCAGGGGCCCAGTACTTC,CASSDGQGAGAQYF
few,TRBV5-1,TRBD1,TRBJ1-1,TGCGCCAGCAGCTCAACGGGACAGGGGAACACTGAAGCTTTCTTT,CASSSTGQGNTEAFF
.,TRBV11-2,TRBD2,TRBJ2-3,TGTGCCAGCAGCCCAGTAGCGGGGGGGCGCACAGATACGCAGTATTTT,CASSPVAGGRTDTQYF
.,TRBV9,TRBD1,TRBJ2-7,TGTGCCAGCAGCGTAGAGGCAGGGGGCCGCTACGAGCAGTACTTC,CASSVEAGGRYEQYF
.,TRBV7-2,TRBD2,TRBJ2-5,TGTGCCAGCACTCGACTAGCGGGGGACCAAGAGACCCAGTACTTC,CASTRLAGDQETQYF
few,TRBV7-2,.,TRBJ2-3,TGTGCCAGCAGTTTAGGGAGTTCGGATACGCAGTATTTT,CASSLGSSDTQYF
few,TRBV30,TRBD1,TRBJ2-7,TGTGCCTGGAGTGTTGACAGGGGCCCGATCGAGCAGTACTTC,CAWSVDRGPIEQYF
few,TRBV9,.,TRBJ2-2,TGTGCCAGCAGCCTATACCGGTCCGGGAACACCGGGGAGCTGTTTTTT,CASSLYRSGNTGELFF
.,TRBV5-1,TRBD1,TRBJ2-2,TGCGCCAGCGGAACAGGACAGGTTTCGAACACCGGGGAGCTGTTTTTT,CASGTGQVSNTGELFF
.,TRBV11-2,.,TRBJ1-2,TGTGCCAGCAGCCTAGCGTCTCGGGCTAACTATGGCTACACCTTC,CASSLASRANYGYTF
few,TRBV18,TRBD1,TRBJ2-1,TGTGCCAGCTCACCAATATATTTTAGACAGGGGGCTGGAAATGAGCAGTTCTTC,CASSPIYFRQGAGNEQFF
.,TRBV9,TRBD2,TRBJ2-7,TGTGCCAGCAGCGTAGGGGCGGGGGAGACCTACGAGCAGTACTTC,CASSVGAGETYEQYF
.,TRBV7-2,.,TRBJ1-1,TGTGCCAGCAGCTTAGGAGATAACACTGAAGCTTTCTTT,CASSLGDNTEAFF
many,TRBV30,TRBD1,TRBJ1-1,TGTGCCTGGGGACAGGCGAACACTGAAGCTTTCTTT,CAWGQANTEAFF
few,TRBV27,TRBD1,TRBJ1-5,TGTGCCAGCGTCTCGGACAGGACATATCAGCCCCAGCATTTT,CASVSDRTYQPQHF
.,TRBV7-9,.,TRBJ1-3,TGTGCCAGCAGCTCCCGGACACTAAACCCTGGAAACACCATATATTTT,CASSSRTLNPGNTIYF
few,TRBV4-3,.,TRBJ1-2,TGCGCCAGCAGCCAAGCCACACCAAACTATGGCTACACCTTC,CASSQATPNYGYTF
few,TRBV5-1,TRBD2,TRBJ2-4,TGCGCCAGCAGCCCGGGACTAGCGGGGGAAAACATTCAGTACTTC,CASSPGLAGENIQYF
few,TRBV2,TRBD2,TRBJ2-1,TGTGCCAGCAGTGAATTAGCGGGGGGGTACAATGAGCAGTTCTTC,CASSELAGGYNEQFF
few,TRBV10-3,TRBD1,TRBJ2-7,TGTGCCATCAGGGGGACAGGGATAAACGAGCAGTACTTC,CAIRGTGINEQYF
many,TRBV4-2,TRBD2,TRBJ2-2,TGTGCCAGCAGCCAAGATCAAAGGGAGGGCGGGGAGCTGTTTTTT,CASSQDQREGGELFF
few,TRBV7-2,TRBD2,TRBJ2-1,TGTGCCAGCAGCTTTAGCGGGGGGGAAACGCGAAATGAGCAGTTCTTC,CASSFSGGETRNEQFF
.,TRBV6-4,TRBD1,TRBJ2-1,TGTGCCAGCAGCTTGACAGGGGGTGATGAGCAGTTCTTC,CASSLTGGDEQFF
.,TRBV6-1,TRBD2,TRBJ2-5,TGTGCCAGCAGTGAACCGAGGACTAGTGGGAACCTGGGAGAGACCCAGTACTTC,CASSEPRTSGNLGETQYF
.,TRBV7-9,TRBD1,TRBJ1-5,TGTGCCAGCAGCTTAGATGGGACAGGGAGCAATCAGCCCCAGCATTTT,CASSLDGTGSNQPQHF